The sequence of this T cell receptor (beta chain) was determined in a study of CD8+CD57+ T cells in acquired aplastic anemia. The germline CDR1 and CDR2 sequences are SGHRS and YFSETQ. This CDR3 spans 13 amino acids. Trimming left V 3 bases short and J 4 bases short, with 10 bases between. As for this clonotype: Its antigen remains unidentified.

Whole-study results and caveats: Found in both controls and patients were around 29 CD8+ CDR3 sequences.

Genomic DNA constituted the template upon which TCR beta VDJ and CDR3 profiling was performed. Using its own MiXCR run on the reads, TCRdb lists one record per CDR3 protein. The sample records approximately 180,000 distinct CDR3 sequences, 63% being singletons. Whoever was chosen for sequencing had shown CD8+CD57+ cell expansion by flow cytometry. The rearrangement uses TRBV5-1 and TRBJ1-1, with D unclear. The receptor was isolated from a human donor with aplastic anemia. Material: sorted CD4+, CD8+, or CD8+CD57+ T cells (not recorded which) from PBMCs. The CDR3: CASSYSRSTEAFF. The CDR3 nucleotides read TGCGCCAGCAGCTACTCGAGAAGCACTGAAGCTTTCTTT.